Reported below is one TCR beta chain. The data were taken from a study of blood T cell repertoires in COVID-19. The overall study: T cells, B-cell-depleted T cells, or PBMCs provided the cDNA or gDNA that served as material.

Sequenced by immunoSEQ multiplex PCR; TCRdb stores in-frame clones only, minus some. The sample holds around 100,000 clones, about 80% seen once. This TCR was sampled from a woman in her 70s with acute or convalescent COVID-19. The sequencing sample was made of peripheral blood.

CDR3 in amino acids: CASTPNRGGLLEQFF. In DNA, the CDR3 is TGTGCCAGCACCCCGAACAGGGGGGGGCTGCTTGAGCAGTTCTTC. This chain joins TRBV7-6 and TRBJ2-1; perhaps TRBD1 as D (8 bases). This CDR3 is 15 amino acids long. V gave up 7 bases and J gave up 9 bases, with 22 bases separating them. Per the germline V gene, CDR1 is SGHVS and CDR2 is FNYEAQ. Full variable domain (outside the CDR3, taken from reference TRBV7-6 and TRBJ2-1): GAGVSQSPRYKVTKRGQDVALRCDPISGHVSLYWYRQALGQGPEFLTYFNYEAQQDKSGLPNDRFSAERPEGSISTLTIQRTEQRDSAMYRCASTPNRGGLLEQFFGPGTRLTVL.